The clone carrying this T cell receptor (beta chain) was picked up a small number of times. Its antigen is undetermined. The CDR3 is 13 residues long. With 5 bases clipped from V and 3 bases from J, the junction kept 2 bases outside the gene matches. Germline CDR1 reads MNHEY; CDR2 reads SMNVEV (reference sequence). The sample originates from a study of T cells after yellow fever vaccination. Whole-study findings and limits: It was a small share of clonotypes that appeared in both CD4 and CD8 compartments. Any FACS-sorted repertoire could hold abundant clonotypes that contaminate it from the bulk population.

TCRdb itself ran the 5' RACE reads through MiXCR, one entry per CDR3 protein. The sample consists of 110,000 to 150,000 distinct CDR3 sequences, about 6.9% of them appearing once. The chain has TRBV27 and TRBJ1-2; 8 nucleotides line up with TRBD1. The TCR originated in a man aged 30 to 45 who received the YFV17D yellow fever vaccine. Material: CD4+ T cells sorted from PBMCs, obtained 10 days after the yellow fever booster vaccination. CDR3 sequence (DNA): TGTGCCAGCAGTCAACAGGGGGACTATGGCTACACCTTC. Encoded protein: CASSQQGDYGYTF.